One sample yielded the 3 T cell receptor beta chains listed below, sequenced in a study of response to subunit inactivated influenza vaccine listed by TCRdb under 2018. Library construction relied on RT-PCR. TCRdb lists the instrument as Illumina HiSeq 2500. Using fastp trimming at Q25 and MiXCR clonotype assembly, TCRdb reanalyzed the public sequencing data and kept in-frame beta chains. One record per CDR3 amino acid sequence lists the most common genes and DNA. This sample is represented by hundreds of thousands of distinct CDR3 sequences; over 9% of them were singletons. The ten largest clones capture approximately 9.9% of the sample. These same records also appear under a second study, on T cells expressing NK-cell markers. That second report states: 5'RACE template switching, by which a universal primer site and unique molecular identifiers were added, was used to make TCR beta cDNA libraries.

The source material was PBMCs from blood, sampled on the day of vaccination. These receptor sequences come from a man aged 45-60 years who received an inactivated influenza vaccine. Donor details come from another sample of the same person, matched by shared clones.

In its sample, this clonotype was seen once. This sequence joins TRBV4-2 and TRBJ2-3; D gene ambiguous. Germline V gene sequence: CDR1 LGHNA, CDR2 YNFKEQ. The CDR3 is made up of 13 amino acids. Trimming stripped 5 bases from V and 4 bases from J, with 10 bases between. Written as DNA, the CDR3 is TGTGCCAGCAGCACACAACTATCAGATACGCAGTATTTT. Its translation: CASSTQLSDTQYF.

The chain combines TRBV10-3 with TRBJ2-1; D remains unclear. The CDR3 is 15 amino acids. Germline V gene lookup returns CDR1 ENHRY and CDR2 SYGVKD. Trimming removed 4 bases from V and 3 bases from J, with 13 bases in between. The CDR3 region has the DNA TGTGCCATCAGTGGAATCCTTAACAACTACAATGAGCAGTTCTTC. Its protein product is CAISGILNNYNEQFF.

This clonotype has only a few counts. The V gene is TRBV29-1, the J gene TRBJ1-1; D remains ambiguous. Per germline, CDR1 SQVTM and CDR2 ANQGSEA. V was cut by 8 bases and J by 3 bases, with 16 bases left in between. The CDR3 has 13 amino acids. The CDR3 nucleotides are TGCAGCCCAACACAGAGCCCGGACACTGAAGCTTTCTTT. It yields the protein CSPTQSPDTEAFF.